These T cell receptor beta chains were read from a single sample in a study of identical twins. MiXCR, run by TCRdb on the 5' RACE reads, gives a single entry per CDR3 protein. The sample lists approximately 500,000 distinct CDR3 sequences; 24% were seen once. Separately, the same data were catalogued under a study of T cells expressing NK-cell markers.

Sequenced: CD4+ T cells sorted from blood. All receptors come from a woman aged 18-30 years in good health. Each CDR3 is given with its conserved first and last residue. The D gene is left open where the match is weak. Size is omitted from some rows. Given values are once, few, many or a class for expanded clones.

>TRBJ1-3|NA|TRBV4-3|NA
CASSLGLSGNTIYF
TGCGCCAGCAGCCTCGGGCTCTCTGGAAACACCATATATTTT
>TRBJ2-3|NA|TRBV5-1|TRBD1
CASSLLQGGTDTQYF
TGCGCCAGCAGTTTACTACAGGGGGGCACAGATACGCAGTATTTT
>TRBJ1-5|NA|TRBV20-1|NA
CSALNYRDQPQHF
TGCAGTGCCCTCAACTACAGGGACCAGCCCCAGCATTTT
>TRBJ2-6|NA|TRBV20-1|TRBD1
CSARAADRAGANVLTF
TGCAGTGCTAGAGCCGCGGACAGGGCTGGGGCCAACGTCCTGACTTTC
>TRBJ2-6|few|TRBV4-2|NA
CASSPTVTSISGANVLTF
TGTGCCAGCAGTCCGACTGTAACTAGCATCTCTGGGGCCAACGTCCTGACTTTC
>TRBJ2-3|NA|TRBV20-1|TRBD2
CSARSPSGPSTDTQYF
TGCAGTGCTAGATCCCCTAGCGGACCTAGCACAGATACGCAGTATTTT
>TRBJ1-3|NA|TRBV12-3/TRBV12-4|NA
CASSLNSGGPGNTIYF
TGTGCCAGCAGTTTGAATAGTGGGGGGCCTGGAAACACCATATATTTT
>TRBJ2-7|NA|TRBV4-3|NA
CASSQDLARGYSYEQYF
TGCGCCAGCAGCCAAGATTTGGCGCGGGGATACTCCTACGAGCAGTACTTC
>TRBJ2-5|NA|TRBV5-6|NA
CASRLGVGLQETQYF
TGTGCCAGCAGACTTGGGGTAGGGTTGCAAGAGACCCAGTACTTC
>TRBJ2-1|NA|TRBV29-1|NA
CSGGALGKYYNEQFF
TGCAGCGGGGGAGCGTTAGGGAAGTACTACAATGAGCAGTTCTTC
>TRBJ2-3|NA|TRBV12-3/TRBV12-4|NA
CASGQEQGNTQYF
TGTGCCAGCGGGCAAGAACAGGGTAATACGCAGTATTTT
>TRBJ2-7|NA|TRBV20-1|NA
CSAIHRITYEQYF
TGCAGTGCTATTCACCGGATAACCTACGAGCAGTACTTC
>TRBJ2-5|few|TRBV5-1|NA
CASSLLNQETQYF
TGCGCCAGCAGCTTGCTGAACCAAGAGACCCAGTACTTC
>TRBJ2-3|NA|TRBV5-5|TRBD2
CASSWLAGMTDTQYF
TGTGCCAGCAGCTGGCTAGCGGGTATGACAGATACGCAGTATTTT
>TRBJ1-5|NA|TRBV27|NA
CASSLTRRGNQPQHF
TGTGCCAGCAGTTTGACCCGGCGGGGCAATCAGCCCCAGCATTTT
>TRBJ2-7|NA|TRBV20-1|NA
CSARRTYEQYF
TGCAGTGCCCGGCGAACCTACGAGCAGTACTTC
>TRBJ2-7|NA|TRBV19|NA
CASRMATTGPYEQYF
TGTGCCAGTAGAATGGCTACCACCGGTCCCTACGAGCAGTACTTC
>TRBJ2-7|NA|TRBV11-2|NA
CASSPWVNEQYF
TGTGCCAGCAGCCCCTGGGTAAACGAGCAGTACTTC
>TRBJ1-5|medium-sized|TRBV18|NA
CASSPTAANQPQHF
TGTGCCAGCTCACCAACGGCAGCCAATCAGCCCCAGCATTTT
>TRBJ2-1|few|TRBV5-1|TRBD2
CASSEMTSGTYNEQFF
TGCGCCAGCAGCGAAATGACTAGCGGGACCTACAATGAGCAGTTCTTC
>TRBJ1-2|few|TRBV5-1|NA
CASSFTGSGYTF
TGCGCCAGCAGCTTTACAGGGTCTGGCTACACCTTC
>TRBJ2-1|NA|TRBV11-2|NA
CASSLGRGNYNEQFF
TGTGCCAGCAGCTTAGGGCGCGGCAACTACAATGAGCAGTTCTTC
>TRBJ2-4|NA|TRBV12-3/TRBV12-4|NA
CASSLLRALENIQYF
TGTGCCAGCAGCCTTCTTAGGGCTTTGGAAAACATTCAGTACTTC
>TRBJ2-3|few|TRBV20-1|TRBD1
CSALDREMIWDTQYF
TGCAGTGCCCTAGACAGGGAAATGATTTGGGATACGCAGTATTTT
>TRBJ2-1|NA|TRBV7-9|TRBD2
CASSSLAGGDQFF
TGTGCCAGCAGCTCTCTAGCGGGAGGAGACCAGTTCTTC
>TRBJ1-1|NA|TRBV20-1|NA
CSVRGQGRTEAFF
TGCAGTGTCAGAGGGCAGGGGAGGACTGAAGCTTTCTTT
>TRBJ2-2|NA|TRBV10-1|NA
CASSESNKHLPSELFF
TGCGCCAGCAGTGAGTCGAATAAGCACCTGCCGTCGGAGCTGTTTTTT
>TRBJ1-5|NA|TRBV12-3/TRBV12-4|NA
CASSLFRDGDQPQHF
TGTGCCAGCAGTTTGTTTAGGGATGGGGATCAGCCCCAGCATTTT
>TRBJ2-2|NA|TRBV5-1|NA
CASSLGPRQTGELFF
TGCGCCAGCAGCTTGGGGCCCCGACAAACCGGGGAGCTGTTTTTT
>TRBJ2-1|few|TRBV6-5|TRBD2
CASSSLRSGVYNEQFF
TGTGCCAGCAGTTCCCTCAGAAGCGGGGTTTACAATGAGCAGTTCTTC
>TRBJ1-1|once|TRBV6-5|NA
CASSYSIRGPRAQASFF
TGTGCCAGCAGTTACTCGATCAGAGGGCCTAGAGCCCAAGCATCTTTCTTT
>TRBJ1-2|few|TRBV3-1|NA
CASSQGRDGYGYTF
TGTGCCAGCAGCCAAGGTCGGGACGGCTATGGCTACACCTTC
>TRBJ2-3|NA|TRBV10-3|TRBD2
CAITSGREDTQYF
TGTGCCATCACGAGCGGGAGGGAAGATACGCAGTATTTT
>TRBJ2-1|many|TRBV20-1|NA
CSAGTDTLKQFF
TGCAGTGCTGGGACTGATACTCTAAAGCAGTTCTTC
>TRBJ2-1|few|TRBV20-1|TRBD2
CSAREGLAAPYNEQFF
TGCAGTGCTAGAGAGGGACTAGCGGCCCCCTACAATGAGCAGTTCTTC
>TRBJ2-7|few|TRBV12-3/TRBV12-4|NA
CASSPGGKGTSYEQYF
TGTGCCAGCAGTCCAGGGGGAAAGGGGACTTCCTACGAGCAGTACTTC
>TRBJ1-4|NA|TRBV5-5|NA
CASFGLSGKLFF
TGTGCCAGCTTCGGGTTATCGGGAAAACTGTTTTTT
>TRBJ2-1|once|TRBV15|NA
CATSRDPRNEQFF
TGTGCCACCAGCAGAGATCCCCGCAATGAGCAGTTCTTC
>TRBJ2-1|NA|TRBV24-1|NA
CATSAPFTPICPPPYNEQFF
TGTGCCACCAGTGCTCCTTTTACCCCTATTTGCCCTCCTCCCTACAATGAGCAGTTCTTC
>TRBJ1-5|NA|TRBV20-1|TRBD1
CSARGTGVQPQHF
TGCAGTGCTAGAGGCACAGGGGTTCAGCCCCAGCATTTT
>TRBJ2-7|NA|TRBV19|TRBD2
CASSSRRGSLNEQYF
TGTGCCAGTAGTAGCCGCCGCGGGAGTTTAAACGAGCAGTACTTC
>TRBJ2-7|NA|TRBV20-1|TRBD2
CSARPAIAGDYEQYF
TGCAGTGCTAGACCTGCAATAGCGGGAGATTACGAGCAGTACTTC
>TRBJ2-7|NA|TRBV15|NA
CATSIGDYYEQYF
TGTGCCACCAGCATAGGAGACTACTACGAGCAGTACTTC
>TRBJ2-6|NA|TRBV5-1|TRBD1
CASSLVGQGLGANVLTF
TGCGCCAGCAGCTTGGTAGGACAGGGGCTTGGGGCCAACGTCCTGACTTTC